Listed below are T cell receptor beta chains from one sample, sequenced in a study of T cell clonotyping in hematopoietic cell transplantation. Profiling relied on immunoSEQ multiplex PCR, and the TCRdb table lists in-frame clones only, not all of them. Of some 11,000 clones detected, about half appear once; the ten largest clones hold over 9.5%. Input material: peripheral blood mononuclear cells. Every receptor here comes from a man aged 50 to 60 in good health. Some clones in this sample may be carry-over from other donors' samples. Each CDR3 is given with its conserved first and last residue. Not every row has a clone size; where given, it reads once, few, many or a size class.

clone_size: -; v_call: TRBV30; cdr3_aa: CAWSSSGPYEQYF
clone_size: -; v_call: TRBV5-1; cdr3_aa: CASSLRGGTQETQYF
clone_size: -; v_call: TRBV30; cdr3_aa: CAWSRVRNTGELFF
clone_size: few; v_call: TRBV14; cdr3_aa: CASSQVLGFAYTF
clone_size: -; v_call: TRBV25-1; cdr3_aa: CASSWKQCSYEQYF
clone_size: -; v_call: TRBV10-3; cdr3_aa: CAISATGQETQYF
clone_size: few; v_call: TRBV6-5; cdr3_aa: CASKFGLTYEQYF
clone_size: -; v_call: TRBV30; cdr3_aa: CAWSRQGINEKLFF
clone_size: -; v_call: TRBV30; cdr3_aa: CAWSLGQVSSGNTIYF
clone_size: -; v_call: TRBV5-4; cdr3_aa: CASSSPLAGGGETQYF
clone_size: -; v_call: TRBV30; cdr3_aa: CAWSETENTEAFF
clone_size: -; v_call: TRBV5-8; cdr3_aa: CASGTGGRNTIYF
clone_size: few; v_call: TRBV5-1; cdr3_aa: CASSLTGGHEKLFF
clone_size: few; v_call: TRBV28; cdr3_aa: CASSLPAAYEQYF
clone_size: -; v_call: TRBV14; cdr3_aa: CASSQEFYVLTF
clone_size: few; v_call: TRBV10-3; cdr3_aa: CAISAGELRFF
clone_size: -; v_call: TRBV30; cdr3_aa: CAWKQGRAYEQYF
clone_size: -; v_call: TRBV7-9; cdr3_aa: CASSSQGISSYEQYF
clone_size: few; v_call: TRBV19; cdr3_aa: CASRTSGGQGYTF
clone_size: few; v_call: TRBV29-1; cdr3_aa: CSVGSSYEQYF
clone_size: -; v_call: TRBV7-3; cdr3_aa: CASSRKGLAGGLTGELFF
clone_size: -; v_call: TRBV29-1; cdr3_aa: CSVFLVVAGRGGTQYF
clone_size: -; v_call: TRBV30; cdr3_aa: CAWSAKGTYGYTF
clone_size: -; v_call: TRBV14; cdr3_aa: CASSQAGWDRAYEQYF
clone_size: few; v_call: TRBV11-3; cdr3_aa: CASGKQGGELFF
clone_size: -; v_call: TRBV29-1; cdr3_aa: CSVAENYGYTF
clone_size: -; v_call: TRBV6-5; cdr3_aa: CASSYSSNRGYGYTF
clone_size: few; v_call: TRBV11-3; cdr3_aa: CASSFQGQGYTF
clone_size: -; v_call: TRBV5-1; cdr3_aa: CASSLARVGNTEAFF
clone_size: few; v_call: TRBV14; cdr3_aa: CASSQDILAHRLGQYF
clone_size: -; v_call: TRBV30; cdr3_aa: CAGGSETYGYTF
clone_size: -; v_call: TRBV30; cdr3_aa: CAWSVITGEQYF
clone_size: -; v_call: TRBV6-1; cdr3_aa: CASRVGQGSYEQYF
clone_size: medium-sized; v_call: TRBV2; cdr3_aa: CASRDPGDSYGYTF
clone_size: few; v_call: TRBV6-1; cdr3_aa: CASSEARVVNQPQHF
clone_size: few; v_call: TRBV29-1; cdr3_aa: CSVGPQETQYF
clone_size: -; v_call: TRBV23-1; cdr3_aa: CASSPTDRERPHEQFF
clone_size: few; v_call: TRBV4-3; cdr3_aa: CASSQDFEGLYGYTF
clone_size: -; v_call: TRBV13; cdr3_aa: CASSLRAGRYEQYF
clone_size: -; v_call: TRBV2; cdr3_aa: CASLGGRDNEQFF
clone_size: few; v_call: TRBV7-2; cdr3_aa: CASSLLGREAFF
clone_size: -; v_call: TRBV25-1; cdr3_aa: CASSAWRETDTQYF
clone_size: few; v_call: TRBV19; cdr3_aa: CASSSNSDQPQHF
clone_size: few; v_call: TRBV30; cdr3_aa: CAADTGELRSYEQYF
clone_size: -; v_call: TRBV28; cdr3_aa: CASSHLAGVTGGDEQYF
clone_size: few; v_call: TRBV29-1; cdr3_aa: CSVLGRGEGTQYF
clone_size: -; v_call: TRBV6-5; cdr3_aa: CASSFRQGEDTEAFF
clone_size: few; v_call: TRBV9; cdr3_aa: CASSKGRDNYGYTF
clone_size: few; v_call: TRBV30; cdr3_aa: CAWSVTSGLHF
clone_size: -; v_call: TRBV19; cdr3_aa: CAARDRSYGYTF
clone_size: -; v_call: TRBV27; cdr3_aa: CASKGLITGELFF
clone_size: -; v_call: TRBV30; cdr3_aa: CAWSLLRDVWPNYGYTF
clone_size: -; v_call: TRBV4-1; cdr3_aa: CASSQADLQETQYF
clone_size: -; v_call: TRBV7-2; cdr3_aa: CASSQGTGRSYEQYF